This T cell receptor beta chain was captured in a study of CD8 T cells in ankylosing spondylitis. TCRdb redid the calling of the 5' RACE reads with MiXCR, one entry per CDR3 protein. The sample includes 250,000 to 350,000 distinct CDR3 sequences, around 20% seen only once; the top ten take roughly 8.3%. Ten or more counts support this clonotype. As yet, its antigen is unknown. Trimming left V 7 bases short and J 5 bases short, with 13 bases between. This CDR3 contains 13 residues. Overall study results and limits: In peripheral blood, disease-linked CD8+ clones occurred at relatively low frequencies.

Sequenced material: blood, either unsorted or a sorted T cell fraction (not recorded which). The rearrangement links TRBV12-3 or TRBV12-4 to TRBJ2-3, with D unresolved. This receptor was identified in a male donor with ankylosing spondylitis or in good health (not recorded which). CDR3 nucleotide sequence: TGTGCCAGCACCCTAGGACGAGAAGATACGCAGTATTTT. It codes for CASTLGREDTQYF.